What follows is one T cell receptor beta chain and its context. Its antigen remains unidentified. The sample originates from a study of T cells expressing NK-cell markers. Study context: Eight donors were sequenced, seven testing HCMV-seropositive and one testing seronegative.

The CDR3 loop spans 14 amino acids. Germline values: CDR1 SGHRS, CDR2 YFSETQ. TCRdb re-called the 5' RACE reads, yielding one record per CDR3 amino acid sequence without DNA. The listing records about 460,000 distinct CDR3 sequences. Study-wide results and limits: Questions lingered over whether expanded NKG2C+ T cell clones were HCMV-specific. These same clonotypes (in a few donors) also led the CD3+CD56-NKG2C+ fraction.

The source material was blood T cells: a sorted CD56 or NKG2C T cell subset, CD4+ or CD8+ T cells, or bulk PBMC T cells (not recorded which). The chain has TRBV5-1 and TRBJ1-6. This TCR was sampled from a woman between 45 and 65 years old in good health. Here the CDR3 reads CASSSFHFNSPLHF.